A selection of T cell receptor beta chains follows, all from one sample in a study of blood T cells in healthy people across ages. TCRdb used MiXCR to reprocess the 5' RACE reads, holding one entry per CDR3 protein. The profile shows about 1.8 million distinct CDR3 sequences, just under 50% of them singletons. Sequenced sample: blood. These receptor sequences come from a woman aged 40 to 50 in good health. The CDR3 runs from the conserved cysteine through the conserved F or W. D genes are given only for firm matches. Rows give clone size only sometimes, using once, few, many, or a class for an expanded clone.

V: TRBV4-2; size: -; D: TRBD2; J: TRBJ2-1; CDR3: CASSHPLAGLYNEQFF; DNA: TGTGCCAGCAGCCACCCACTAGCGGGGTTATACAATGAGCAGTTCTTC
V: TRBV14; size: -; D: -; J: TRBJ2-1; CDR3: CASSQPGALMDEQFF; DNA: TGTGCCAGCAGCCAACCGGGGGCCCTCATGGATGAGCAGTTCTTC
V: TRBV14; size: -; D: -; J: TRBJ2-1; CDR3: CASSQDGRRTSYNEQFF; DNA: TGTGCCAGCAGCCAAGATGGGAGACGAACATCCTACAATGAGCAGTTCTTC
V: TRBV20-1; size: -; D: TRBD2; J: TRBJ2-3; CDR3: CSAREDLSGGARTYTDTQYF; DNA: TGCAGTGCTAGAGAGGATTTGAGCGGGGGGGCTCGTACATACACAGATACGCAGTATTTT
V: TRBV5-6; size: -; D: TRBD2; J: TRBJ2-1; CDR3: CASSPDATSGGANEQFF; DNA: TGTGCCAGCAGCCCCGACGCGACTAGCGGGGGTGCCAATGAGCAGTTCTTC
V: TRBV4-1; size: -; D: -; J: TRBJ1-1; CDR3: CASSQDPPNTEAFF; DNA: TGCGCCAGCAGCCAAGACCCCCCTAACACTGAAGCTTTCTTT
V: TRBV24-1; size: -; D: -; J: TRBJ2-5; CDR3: CATSDLRGGQKETQYF; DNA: TGTGCCACCAGTGATTTGCGGGGCGGACAAAAAGAGACCCAGTACTTC
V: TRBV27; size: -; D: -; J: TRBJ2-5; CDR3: CASSLGAQGWQYF; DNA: TGTGCCAGCAGTTTAGGGGCCCAAGGCTGGCAGTACTTC
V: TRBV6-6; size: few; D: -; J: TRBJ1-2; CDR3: CASSYSGTLDYGYTF; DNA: TGTGCCAGCAGTTACTCAGGGACCTTGGACTATGGCTACACCTTC
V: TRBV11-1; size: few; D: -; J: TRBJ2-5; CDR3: CASRSYGGPQETQYF; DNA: TGTGCCAGCAGAAGCTACGGGGGACCCCAAGAGACCCAGTACTTC
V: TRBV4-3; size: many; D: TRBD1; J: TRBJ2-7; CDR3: CASSQDRGPYEQYF; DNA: TGTGCCAGCAGCCAGGACAGGGGACCCTACGAGCAGTACTTC
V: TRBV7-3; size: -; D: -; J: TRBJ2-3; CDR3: CASSPWSADTQYF; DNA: TGTGCCAGCAGCCCCTGGTCAGCAGATACGCAGTATTTT
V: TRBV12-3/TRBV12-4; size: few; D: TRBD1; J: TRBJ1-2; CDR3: CASSLDQGVGYGYTF; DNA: TGTGCCAGCAGTTTAGACCAGGGGGTGGGCTATGGCTACACCTTC
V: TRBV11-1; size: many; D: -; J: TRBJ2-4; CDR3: CASSPKTSLKNIQYF; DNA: TGTGCCAGCAGCCCTAAGACCTCTCTCAAAAACATTCAGTACTTC
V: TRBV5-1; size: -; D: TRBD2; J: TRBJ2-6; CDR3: CASSRTSDNSGANVLTF; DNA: TGCGCCAGCAGCCGGACTAGCGATAATTCTGGGGCCAACGTCCTGACTTTC
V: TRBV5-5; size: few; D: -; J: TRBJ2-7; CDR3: CASSFRIYEQYF; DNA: TGTGCCAGCAGCTTCAGGATCTACGAGCAGTACTTC
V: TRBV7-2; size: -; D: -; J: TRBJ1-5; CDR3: CASSLEGLPSPQHF; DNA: TGTGCCAGCAGCTTAGAGGGGCTCCCCTCTCCCCAGCATTTT
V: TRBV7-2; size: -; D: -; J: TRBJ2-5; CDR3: CASSLGPGLQETQYF; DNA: TGTGCCAGCAGCTTAGGTCCGGGACTTCAAGAGACCCAGTACTTC
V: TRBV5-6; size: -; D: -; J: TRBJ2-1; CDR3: CASSLANGRGGEQFF; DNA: TGTGCCAGCAGCTTGGCCAATGGGAGGGGGGGAGAGCAGTTCTTC
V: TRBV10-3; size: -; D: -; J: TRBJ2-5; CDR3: CATQGFGGEGETQYF; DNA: TGTGCCACCCAGGGTTTCGGGGGCGAGGGAGAGACCCAGTACTTC
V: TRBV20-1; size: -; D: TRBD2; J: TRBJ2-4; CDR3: CSVLSGGAAKNIQYF; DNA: TGCAGTGTCCTTAGCGGGGGGGCAGCCAAAAACATTCAGTACTTC
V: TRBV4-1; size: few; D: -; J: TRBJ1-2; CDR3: CASSQDRTGDSNYGYTF; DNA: TGCGCCAGCAGCCAAGATAGAACGGGAGACTCTAACTATGGCTACACCTTC
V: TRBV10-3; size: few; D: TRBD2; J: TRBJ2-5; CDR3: CAISEPSGGKETQYF; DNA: TGTGCCATCAGTGAGCCTAGCGGGGGCAAAGAGACCCAGTACTTC
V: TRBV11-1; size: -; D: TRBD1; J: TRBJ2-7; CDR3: CASSSDRVKQYF; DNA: TGTGCCAGCAGCTCCGACAGGGTAAAGCAGTACTTC
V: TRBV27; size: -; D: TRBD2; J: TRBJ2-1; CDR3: CASSSRGESYNEQFF; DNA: TGTGCCAGCAGTTCCCGGGGGGAGTCCTACAATGAGCAGTTCTTC
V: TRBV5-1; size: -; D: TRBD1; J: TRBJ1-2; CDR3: CASSAGLTGGNGYTF; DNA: TGCGCCAGCAGCGCCGGACTGACAGGGGGGAATGGCTACACCTTC
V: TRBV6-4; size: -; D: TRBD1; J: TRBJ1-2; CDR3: CASRDRVGDGYTF; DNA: TGTGCCAGCAGGGACAGGGTCGGCGATGGCTACACCTTC
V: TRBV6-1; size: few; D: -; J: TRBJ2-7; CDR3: CASSGELQGYEQYF; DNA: TGTGCCAGCAGTGGAGAATTACAGGGCTACGAGCAGTACTTC
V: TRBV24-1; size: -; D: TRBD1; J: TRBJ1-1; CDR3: CATSESGQGSRGTEAFF; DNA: TGTGCCACCAGTGAATCGGGACAGGGGAGTCGGGGCACTGAAGCTTTCTTT
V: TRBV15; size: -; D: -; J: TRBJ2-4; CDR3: CATSPRAREPKNIQYF; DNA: TGTGCCACCAGCCCTCGGGCCCGGGAGCCCAAAAACATTCAGTACTTC
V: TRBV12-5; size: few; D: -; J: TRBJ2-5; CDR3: CASGLLPGETQYF; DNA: TGTGCTAGTGGTTTGCTCCCCGGGGAGACCCAGTACTTC
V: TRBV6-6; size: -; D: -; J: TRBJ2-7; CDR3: CASSRGDHYEQYF; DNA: TGTGCCAGCAGTAGAGGGGACCACTACGAGCAGTACTTC
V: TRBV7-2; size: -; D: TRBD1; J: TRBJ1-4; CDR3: CASSLRQGADEKLFF; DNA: TGTGCCAGCAGCTTAAGACAGGGGGCCGACGAAAAACTGTTTTTT
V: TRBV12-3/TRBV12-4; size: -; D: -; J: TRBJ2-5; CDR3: CASSLTQVQQYF; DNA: TGTGCCAGCAGTCTCACGCAAGTCCAGCAGTACTTC
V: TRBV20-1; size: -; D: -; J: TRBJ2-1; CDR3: CSAKIPSTNEQFF; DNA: TGCAGTGCTAAAATTCCCTCCACGAATGAGCAGTTCTTC
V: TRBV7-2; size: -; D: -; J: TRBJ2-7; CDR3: CASSLGVVGNRFYEQYF; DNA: TGTGCCAGCAGCTTAGGGGTTGTAGGTAACAGGTTCTACGAGCAGTACTTC
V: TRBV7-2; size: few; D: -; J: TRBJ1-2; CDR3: CASSLEAVPLANYGYTF; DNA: TGTGCCAGCAGCTTAGAGGCAGTCCCCTTAGCTAACTATGGCTACACCTTC
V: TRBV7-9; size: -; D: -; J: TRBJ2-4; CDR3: CASSFEGVRIKNIQYF; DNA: TGTGCCAGCAGCTTCGAAGGGGTCAGAATCAAAAACATTCAGTACTTC
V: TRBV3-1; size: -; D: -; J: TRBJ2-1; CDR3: CASSTLAGVYNEQFF; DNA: TGTGCCAGCAGCACCCTAGCCGGAGTGTACAATGAGCAGTTCTTC
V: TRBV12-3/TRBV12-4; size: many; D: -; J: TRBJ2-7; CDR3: CASSLTYNEQYF; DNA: TGTGCCAGCAGTTTAACCTACAATGAGCAGTACTTC
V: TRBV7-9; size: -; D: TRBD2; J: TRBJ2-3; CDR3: CASSPLRPSGGPTDTQYF; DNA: TGTGCCAGCAGCCCCCTTAGGCCTAGCGGGGGCCCCACAGATACGCAGTATTTT
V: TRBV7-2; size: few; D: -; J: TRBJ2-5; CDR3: CASSLRRTSQETQYF; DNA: TGTGCCAGCAGCTTGCGACGGACCTCCCAAGAGACCCAGTACTTC
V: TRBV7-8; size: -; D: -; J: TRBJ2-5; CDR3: CASLNRESLPETQYF; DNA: TGTGCCAGCCTAAACAGGGAATCACTTCCAGAGACCCAGTACTTC
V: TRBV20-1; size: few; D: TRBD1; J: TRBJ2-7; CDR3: CSARDRSSYNEQYF; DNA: TGCAGTGCTAGGGACAGGAGCTCCTACAATGAGCAGTACTTC
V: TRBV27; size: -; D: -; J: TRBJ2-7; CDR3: CATVYYEQYF; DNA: TGTGCCACCGTATATTACGAGCAGTACTTC
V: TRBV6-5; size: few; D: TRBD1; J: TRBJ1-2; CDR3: CASSYYGTGLNYGYTF; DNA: TGTGCCAGCAGTTACTACGGGACAGGACTAAACTATGGCTACACCTTC
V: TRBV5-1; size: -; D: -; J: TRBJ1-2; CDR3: CASIIGGGINYGYTF; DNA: TGCGCCAGCATCATCGGCGGGGGGATAAACTATGGCTACACCTTC
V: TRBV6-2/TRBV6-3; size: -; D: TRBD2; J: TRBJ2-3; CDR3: CASSYVLAEYTDTQYF; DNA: TGTGCCAGCAGTTACGTTCTAGCGGAGTACACAGATACGCAGTATTTT
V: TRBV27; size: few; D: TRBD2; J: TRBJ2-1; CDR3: CASSLGAGTSEQFF; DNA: TGTGCCAGCAGTTTAGGGGCGGGGACTAGTGAGCAGTTCTTC
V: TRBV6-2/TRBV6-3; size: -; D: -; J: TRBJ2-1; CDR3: CASSDNKETAMYYNEQFF; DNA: TGTGCCAGCAGTGACAATAAAGAGACAGCTATGTACTACAATGAGCAGTTCTTC
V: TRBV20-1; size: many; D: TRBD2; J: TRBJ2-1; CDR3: CSARVPPAGRPYNEQFF; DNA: TGCAGTGCTAGAGTTCCACCAGCGGGGCGGCCCTACAATGAGCAGTTCTTC
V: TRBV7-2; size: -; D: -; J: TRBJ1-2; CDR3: CASSPIGTFTGYTF; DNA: TGTGCCAGCAGCCCGATTGGGACATTCACGGGCTACACCTTC
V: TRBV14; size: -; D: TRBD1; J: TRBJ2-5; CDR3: CASSQGRGQGAETQYF; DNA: TGTGCCAGCAGCCAAGGGAGGGGACAGGGGGCAGAGACCCAGTACTTC
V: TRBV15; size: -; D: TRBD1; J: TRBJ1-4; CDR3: CATTRDSGSEKLFF; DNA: TGTGCCACCACACGGGACAGTGGCAGTGAAAAACTGTTTTTT
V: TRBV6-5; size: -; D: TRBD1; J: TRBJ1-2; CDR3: CASSGTGFCGYTF; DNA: TGTGCCAGCAGTGGGACAGGCTTTTGCGGCTACACCTTC
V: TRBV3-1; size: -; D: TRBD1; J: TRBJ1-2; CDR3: CASSPRRQGNYGYTF; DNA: TGTGCCAGCAGCCCCCGTCGACAGGGAAACTATGGCTACACCTTC
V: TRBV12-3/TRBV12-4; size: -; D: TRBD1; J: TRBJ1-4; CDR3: CASSSTGEWGEKLFF; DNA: TGTGCCAGCAGTTCTACAGGGGAGTGGGGTGAAAAACTGTTTTTT
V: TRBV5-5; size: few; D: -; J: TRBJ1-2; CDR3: CASSLGGSDGYTF; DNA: TGTGCCAGCAGCTTGGGAGGGAGTGATGGCTACACCTTC
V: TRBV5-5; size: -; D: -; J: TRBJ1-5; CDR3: CASSLAGGWGDQPQHF; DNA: TGTGCCAGCAGCTTGGCCGGGGGATGGGGGGATCAGCCCCAGCATTTT